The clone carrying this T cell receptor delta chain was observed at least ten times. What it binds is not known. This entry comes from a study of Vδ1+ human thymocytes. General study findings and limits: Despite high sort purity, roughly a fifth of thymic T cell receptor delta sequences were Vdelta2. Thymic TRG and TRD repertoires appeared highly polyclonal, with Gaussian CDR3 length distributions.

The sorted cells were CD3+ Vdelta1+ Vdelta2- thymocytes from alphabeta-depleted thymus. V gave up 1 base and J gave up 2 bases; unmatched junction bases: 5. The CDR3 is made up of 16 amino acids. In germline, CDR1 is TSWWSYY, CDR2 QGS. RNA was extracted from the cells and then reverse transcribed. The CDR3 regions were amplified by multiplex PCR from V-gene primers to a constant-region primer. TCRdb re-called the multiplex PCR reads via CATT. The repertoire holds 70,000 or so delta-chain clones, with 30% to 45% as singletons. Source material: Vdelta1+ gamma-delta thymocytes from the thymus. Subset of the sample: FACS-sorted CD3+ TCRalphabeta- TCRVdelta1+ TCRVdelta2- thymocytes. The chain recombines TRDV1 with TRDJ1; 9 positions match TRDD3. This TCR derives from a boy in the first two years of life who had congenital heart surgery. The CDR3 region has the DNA TGTGCTCTTGGGGAACGGCCCCTGGGGGATACCGATAAACTCATCTTT. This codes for CALGERPLGDTDKLIF.